What follows is one T cell receptor beta chain and its context. The CDR3 is 16 amino acids. V was clipped by 4 bases and J by 4 bases; unmatched bases: 11. Germline CDR1 reads LNHDA; CDR2 reads SQIVND (reference sequence). Some clones are missing from TCRdb's copy, which holds only in-frame ones; the method was immunoSEQ multiplex PCR. The repertoire holds over 10,000 clones, with roughly 87% as singletons. This sample is part of a study of blood T cell repertoires in COVID-19. This chain joins TRBV19 and TRBJ1-2; 8 bases match TRBD1. The sequence was obtained from an elderly man with acute or convalescent COVID-19. Sequences were obtained from peripheral blood. CDR3: CASSKAGQGARYGYTF. The CDR3 DNA is TGTGCCAGTAGTAAGGCTGGGCAGGGGGCGCGCTATGGCTACACCTTC.